Each of the 26 T cell receptor beta chains below was sequenced from the same sample in a study of T cell repertoires in aging, cancer and after chemotherapy (dated by TCRdb to about 2019). This sample was sequenced with an Illumina MiSeq. Multiplex touch-down PCR with a mixed TRB-A/B primer pool was used to amplify rearranged TRB sequences covering the V, D and J segments. The public reads were run again by TCRdb, first through fastp at Q25 and then through MiXCR, and only productive beta chains were kept. Here each entry gathers all rows of one CDR3 protein and keeps the most common genes and DNA. Present in this sample are 1,500 to 1,900 distinct CDR3 sequences, about half of which were seen just once. The top ten constitute roughly 28% of the sample. TCR beta rearrangements were amplified from genomic DNA isolated from peripheral blood, not from sorted cells or RNA. Sequencing was performed on blood. These receptors were taken from a human donor with a blood cancer.

The chain uses TRBV12-3 or TRBV12-4 and TRBJ2-5; D ambiguous. The V gene lost 0 bases and the J gene lost 3 bases, with 5 bases spanning the gap. The CDR3 consists of 13 residues. The CDR3 sequence: CASSLAWEETQYF. For the CDR3, the DNA is TGTGCCAGCAGTTTAGCTTGGGAAGAGACCCAGTACTTC.

This clonotype was counted between two and nine times. The V call is TRBV13, the J call TRBJ2-5; D is tentatively TRBD1 or TRBD2 (6 bases each). V was pared by 6 bases and J by 1 base, with 12 bases between. The CDR3 runs to 14 residues. Germline CDR1 PRHDT, CDR2 FYEKMQ (reference sequence). CDR3 protein: CASRRGGRQETQYF. CDR3 sequence (DNA): TGTGCCAGCAGGAGAGGGGGGCGCCAAGAGACCCAGTACTTC.

This chain links TRBV18 with TRBJ2-7, with unresolved D. CDR3 length equals 14 residues. CDR1 is KGHSH, CDR2 LQKENI, per germline. With 3 bases removed from V and 5 bases from J, the gap between germline ends came to 14 bases. CDR3 in DNA: TGTGCCAGCTCACCGCTTACTACCAGGAACGAGCAGTACTTC. Translation gives CASSPLTTRNEQYF.

In the case of this clonotype: A junction boundary mismatches the germline segment, possibly from a read error. This chain connects TRBV12-3 or TRBV12-4 to TRBJ2-7, with 8 positions matching TRBD1. CDR3 size: 13 residues. The chain's CDR3 is CASSRDRSYKHYF. The CDR3 nucleotides read TGTGCCAGCAGCCGGGACAGGTCCTACAAGCATTACTTC.

The chain is built from TRBV18 and TRBJ2-5; 12 bases are shared with TRBD2. CDR1 KGHSH and CDR2 LQKENI come from the germline V gene. V was pared by 2 bases and J by 4 bases, with 2 bases of the junction left unmatched. The CDR3 is made up of 15 amino acids. CDR3 in DNA: TGTGCCAGCTCACCAACTAGCGGGGGGAGAGAGACCCAGTACTTC. This translates into CASSPTSGGRETQYF.

The V and J genes are TRBV5-6 and TRBJ1-6; D unresolved. Trimming removed 0 bases from V and 6 bases from J, with 7 bases in between. The CDR3 totals 14 residues. Germline assignment: CDR1 SGHDT and CDR2 YYEEEE. The DNA for the CDR3 is TGTGCCAGCAGCTTGGACCGATTTAATTCACCCCTCCACTTT. Encoded protein: CASSLDRFNSPLHF.

With regard to this clonotype: This sequence may be a read error, since a much larger clone differs from it by one base. The chain uses TRBV12-3 or TRBV12-4 and TRBJ2-4, with D hard to call. The length of the CDR3 is 13 residues. Trimming took 2 bases from V and 6 from J, leaving 8 bases between them. The chain's CDR3 is CASSLRVANIQYF. The CDR3 DNA sequence: TGTGCCAGCAGTTTAAGGGTGGCAAACATTCAGTACTTC.

The rearrangement joins TRBV18 to TRBJ2-1; D gene unclear. The CDR3 totals 14 residues. V was shortened by 5 bases and J by 1 base, with 9 bases between the two germline ends. The germline CDR1 and CDR2 sequences are KGHSH and LQKENI. The CDR3, as DNA: TGTGCCAGCTCAACCTATCAGTCCTACAATGAGCAGTTCTTC. Amino acids: CASSTYQSYNEQFF.

Sample share makes this clonotype large. This chain links TRBV6-2 or TRBV6-3 with TRBJ2-1; 10 bases are a match to TRBD1. CDR3 length: 16 amino acids. Germline trimming cut 8 bases from V and 3 bases from J; bases unmatched to any gene: 10. CDR1 is MNHEY and CDR2 is SVGEGT in the germline V gene. The CDR3 DNA reads as TGTGCCAGCGAAACCCCCGGGACAGGGGACTACAATGAGCAGTTCTTC. This sequence encodes CASETPGTGDYNEQFF.

Sample share makes this clonotype medium-sized. For the CDR3, the DNA is TGTGCCAGCAGCTTAGGTCCCGGGGGCCAGCAGTACTTC. Protein sequence: CASSLGPGGQQYF. The V and J genes are TRBV7-2 and TRBJ2-7; D possibly uses TRBD1 or TRBD2 (6 bases each). V was pared by 1 base and J by 8 bases, with 12 bases between. Germline loops: CDR1 SGHTA, CDR2 FQGNSA. This CDR3 region has 13 residues.

This clonotype was counted a few times. The chain has TRBV4-1 and TRBJ1-2, with TRBD1 matching over 9 bases. The CDR3 runs 15 residues. The trim removed 4 bases at V and 2 bases at J, leaving 5 bases unmatched. Germline lookup yields CDR1 MGHRA and CDR2 YSYEKL. The CDR3 loop reads CASSPGTGLNYGYTF. CDR3 sequence (DNA): TGCGCCAGCAGCCCCGGGACAGGGCTAAACTATGGCTACACCTTC.

In the case of this clonotype: The germline gene is not matched at one end of the junction; a read error may be the cause. Written as DNA, the CDR3 is TGCTGTGCTAACCTCCCTAGCACAGATACGCAGTATTTT. Protein: CCANLPSTDTQYF. J is TRBJ2-3 and V is TRBV20-1; the D is unclear. The germline CDR1 and CDR2 sequences are DFQATT and SNEGSKA (reference sequence). The CDR3 contains 13 residues.

Relative to its sample, this clonotype is medium-sized. This chain uses TRBV20-1 with TRBJ2-7; TRBD1 matches at 9 bases. The CDR3 has 14 residues. The J segment lost 5 bases and the V segment lost 5 bases, leaving 10 bases of the junction unmatched. Germline V lookup: CDR1 DFQATT, CDR2 SNEGSKA (reference sequence). The CDR3 spells CSADARTGDHEQYF. The CDR3 nucleotides read TGCAGTGCTGACGCCCGGACAGGGGACCACGAGCAGTACTTC.

The chain carries TRBV6-5 and TRBJ2-3; D tentatively reads TRBD1 or TRBD2 (5 bases each). Germline V gene lookup returns CDR1 MNHEY and CDR2 SVGAGI. V gave up 5 bases and J gave up 5 bases, with 14 bases separating them. The CDR3 has 14 residues. This CDR3 reads CASSPAGARDTQYF. CDR3 DNA: TGTGCCAGCAGTCCGGCCGGGGCCCGAGATACGCAGTATTTT.

The rearrangement joins TRBV5-6 to TRBJ2-7; 9 bases map to TRBD2. The CDR3 runs to 15 residues. The germline CDR1 and CDR2 sequences are SGHDT and YYEEEE. V lost 4 bases, J lost 4 bases, and 9 bases stayed unmatched. CDR3 bases: TGTGCCAGCAGCCAACCGGGACTAGCTCAATACGAGCAGTACTTC. As protein: CASSQPGLAQYEQYF.

The gene calls are TRBV6-1 and TRBJ1-3, with a possible D match to TRBD1 (5 bases). The CDR3 contains 17 residues. The V and J ends lost 6 bases and 0 bases respectively, with 18 bases between them. Germline CDR1 reads MNHNS; CDR2 reads SASEGT. The CDR3 sequence: CASSPIIGQTSGNTIYF. The DNA for the CDR3 is TGTGCCAGCAGCCCTATAATAGGACAAACCTCTGGAAACACCATATATTTT.

This chain connects TRBV6-2 or TRBV6-3 to TRBJ1-1; 11 bases are shared with TRBD1. Losses at the gene ends were 5 bases for V and 4 bases for J; bases not matched to a gene: 6. The germline V gene encodes CDR1 MNHEY and CDR2 SVGEGT. The CDR3 consists of 15 residues. The chain's CDR3 is CASSEAGTGGTEAFF. Written as DNA, the CDR3 is TGTGCCAGCAGTGAAGCCGGGACAGGGGGCACTGAAGCTTTCTTT.

Judged by abundance, this clonotype is large (0.1 to 1%). The chain links TRBV10-3 to TRBJ1-5; D ambiguous. V lost 0 bases, J lost 0 bases, and 9 bases lay in between. Germline-derived CDR1 and CDR2 are ENHRY and SYGVKD. The CDR3 is made up of 16 amino acids. The CDR3 nucleotides are TGTGCCATCAGTGAGTCGAAGGCCGTTAGCAATCAGCCCCAGCATTTT. It codes for CAISESKAVSNQPQHF.

This rearrangement joins TRBV6-5 to TRBJ1-5, with unresolved D. Trimming stripped 4 bases from V and 2 bases from J, with 9 bases between. CDR3 length: 14 residues. Germline V CDR1 and CDR2: MNHEY, SVGAGI. This chain's CDR3 is CASSSGRGNQPQHF. The CDR3 region has the DNA TGTGCCAGCAGTTCCGGGAGAGGCAATCAGCCCCAGCATTTT.

The rearrangement uses TRBV29-1 and TRBJ2-2; 8 bases match TRBD1. After removal of 1 base from V and 7 bases from J, the junction contained 8 bases not matched to a gene. Per the germline V gene, CDR1 is SQVTM and CDR2 is ANQGSEA. This CDR3 is built from 15 residues. CDR3 protein: CSVEGGQGASGELFF. CDR3 bases: TGCAGCGTTGAAGGAGGACAGGGTGCGAGCGGGGAGCTGTTTTTT.

In its sample, this clonotype is medium-sized. The CDR3 DNA reads TGCGCCAGCAGTATGACAGGGGGAGATGGCTACACCTTC. This sequence encodes CASSMTGGDGYTF. The V and J genes are TRBV10-1 and TRBJ1-2; 9 bases agree with TRBD1. V lost 5 bases, J lost 6 bases, and 4 bases stayed unmatched. Germline values: CDR1 WNHNN, CDR2 SYGVQD (reference sequence). The CDR3 sequence is 13 residues long.

The CDR3 region has the DNA TGTGCCAGCAGGCAGGACAGGCCCCTTAGCAATCAGCCCCAGCATTTT. Its protein is CASRQDRPLSNQPQHF. J is TRBJ1-5 and V is TRBV30, with 7 nucleotides matching TRBD1. CDR3 size: 16 residues. The ends lost 8 bases at V and 0 bases at J; junction bases unmatched: 13. The germline V gene has CDR1 GTSNPN and CDR2 SVGIG (reference sequence).

The chain links TRBV6-1 to TRBJ2-7; 10 bases are a match to TRBD2. V lost 4 bases and J lost 2; bases outside the gene matches: 5. CDR3 length: 15 amino acids. CDR1 and CDR2 from the germline V gene are MNHNS and SASEGT. The CDR3 spells CASSASGGSAYEQYF. CDR3 nucleotide sequence: TGTGCCAGCAGTGCTAGCGGGGGCAGCGCCTACGAGCAGTACTTC.

This clonotype was counted between two and nine times. V is TRBV4-2 and J is TRBJ2-1; 10 bases fit TRBD1. Germline loops: CDR1 LGHNA, CDR2 YNFKEQ. The CDR3 spans 15 residues. V shed 6 bases, J shed 3 bases, and the junction held 5 bases outside the gene matches. Here the CDR3 reads CASSPGTGDYNEQFF. In DNA form, the CDR3 reads TGTGCCAGCAGTCCCGGGACAGGGGACTACAATGAGCAGTTCTTC.

The rearrangement joins TRBV4-1 to TRBJ2-5; D is tentatively TRBD1 or TRBD2 (5 bases each). V gave up 1 base and J gave up 3 bases, with 12 bases separating them. Germline values: CDR1 MGHRA, CDR2 YSYEKL. This CDR3 is 15 amino acids long. CDR3 DNA: TGCGCCAGCAGCCAAGTCGGGACGGCCGAAGAGACCCAGTACTTC. Its translation is CASSQVGTAEETQYF.

This clonotype appeared once. The chain employs TRBV27 and TRBJ2-5; tentative D call: TRBD2 (5 bases). V dropped 4 bases and J dropped 7 bases, with 16 bases sitting between them. Germline CDR1 MNHEY, CDR2 SMNVEV (reference sequence). CDR3 length equals 14 residues. Here the CDR3 reads CASSSVTAGGTQYF. As DNA, the CDR3 is TGTGCCAGCAGTTCCGTGACTGCCGGAGGGACCCAGTACTTC.